These T cell receptor beta chains were read from a single sample in a study of Ad26.COV2.S vaccination and SARS-CoV-2 variants. TCRdb's copy holds only in-frame clones and misses some; the assay was immunoSEQ multiplex PCR. The table has more than 350,000 clones, approximately 90% seen once. This material consisted of peripheral blood, taken in a trial of Ad26.COV2.S vaccine versus placebo. These receptors came from a person between 18 and 59 years old who received the Ad26.COV2.S COVID-19 vaccine or a placebo. Each CDR3 is given with its conserved first and last residue. A D gene is named only where the DNA matches it firmly. Clone sizes are given selectively: once, few, many, or a class where the clone is expanded.

CDR3 DNA	CDR3 protein	D gene	J gene	clone size	V gene
TGTGCCAGCAGCCACTCCGGGACGATGGACTACGAGCAGTACTTC	CASSHSGTMDYEQYF	-	TRBJ2-7	-	TRBV27
TGTGCCAGCAGCCCTAGCGGGAGGAACACCGGGGAGCTGTTTTTT	CASSPSGRNTGELFF	TRBD2	TRBJ2-2	-	TRBV3-1/TRBV3-2
TGTGCCTGGAGTGTACCATGGGCAGGGGGAGGCGAGCAGTACTTC	CAWSVPWAGGGEQYF	-	TRBJ2-7	-	TRBV30
TGTGCCAGCAGTAAAGTCGACAGGCTCGGGTATTTT	CASSKVDRLGYF	-	TRBJ2-3	-	TRBV2
TGTGCCAGCAGCCAACCTCCCTACAATGAGCAGTTCTTC	CASSQPPYNEQFF	-	TRBJ2-1	few	TRBV7-9
TGTGCCAGCGGCACGTACAATGAGCAGTTCTTC	CASGTYNEQFF	-	TRBJ2-1	-	TRBV12-3/TRBV12-4
TGTGCCAGCAGTTACGAAGGGGTAGTGTACTTC	CASSYEGVVYF	-	TRBJ2-5	-	TRBV6-5
TGCGCCAGCAGCCAAGGATTGGCCTTAAATGAGCAGTTCTTC	CASSQGLALNEQFF	-	TRBJ2-1	-	TRBV4-3
TGTGCCAGCTCTCCTCAAACGCTAGCGGGAGACGAGCAGTACTTC	CASSPQTLAGDEQYF	TRBD2	TRBJ2-7	-	TRBV18
TGCGCCACCAGCTGGACAGGGGGCAATCAGCCCCAGCATTTT	CATSWTGGNQPQHF	TRBD1	TRBJ1-5	few	TRBV10-2
TGTGCCTGGAGTAGCGGGCAGTATGGAGTGCAGTACTTC	CAWSSGQYGVQYF	-	TRBJ2-7	-	TRBV30
TGTGCCACCAGCAGGAGAGTCCACGGGAGGGCCCCGCGTGAGCAGTTCTTC	CATSRRVHGRAPREQFF	TRBD2	TRBJ2-1	-	TRBV15
TGTGCCAGCTCACCTCCCCGGGGGGGGGATTACGAGCAGTACTTC	CASSPPRGGDYEQYF	TRBD2	TRBJ2-7	-	TRBV18
TGTGCCAGCAGTGTTGAGGTCTCGAGGGTGAGGGATGGCTACACCTTC	CASSVEVSRVRDGYTF	-	TRBJ1-2	few	TRBV6-1